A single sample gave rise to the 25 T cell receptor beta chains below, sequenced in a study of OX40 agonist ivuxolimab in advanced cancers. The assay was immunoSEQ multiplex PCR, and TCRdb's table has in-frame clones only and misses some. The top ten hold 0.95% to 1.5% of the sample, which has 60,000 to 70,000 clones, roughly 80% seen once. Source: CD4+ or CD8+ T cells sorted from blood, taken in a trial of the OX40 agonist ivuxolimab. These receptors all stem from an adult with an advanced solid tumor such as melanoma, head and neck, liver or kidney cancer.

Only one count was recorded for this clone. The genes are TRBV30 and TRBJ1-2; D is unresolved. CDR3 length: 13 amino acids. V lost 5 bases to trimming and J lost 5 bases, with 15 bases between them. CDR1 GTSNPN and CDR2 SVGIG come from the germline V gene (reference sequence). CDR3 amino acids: CAWGKLGKYGYTF. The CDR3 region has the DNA TGTGCCTGGGGAAAGTTGGGGAAATATGGCTACACCTTC.

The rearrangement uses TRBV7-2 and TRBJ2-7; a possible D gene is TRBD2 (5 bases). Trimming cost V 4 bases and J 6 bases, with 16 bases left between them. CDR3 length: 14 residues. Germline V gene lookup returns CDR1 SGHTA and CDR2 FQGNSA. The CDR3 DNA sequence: TGTGCCAGCAGCTCAAGGCGGGCAGGCGGCGAGCAGTACTTC. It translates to CASSSRRAGGEQYF.

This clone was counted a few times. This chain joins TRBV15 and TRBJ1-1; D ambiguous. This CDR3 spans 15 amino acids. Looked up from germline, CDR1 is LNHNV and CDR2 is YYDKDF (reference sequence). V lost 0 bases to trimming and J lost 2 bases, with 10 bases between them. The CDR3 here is CATSRDKGVNTEAFF. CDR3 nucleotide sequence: TGTGCCACCAGCAGAGATAAGGGAGTAAACACTGAAGCTTTCTTT.

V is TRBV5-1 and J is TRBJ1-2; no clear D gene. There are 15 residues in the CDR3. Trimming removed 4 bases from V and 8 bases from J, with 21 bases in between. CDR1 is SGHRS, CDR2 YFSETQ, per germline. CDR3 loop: CASSRTSPREGGYTF. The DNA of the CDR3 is TGCGCCAGCAGCCGCACGTCTCCCCGCGAGGGAGGCTACACCTTC.

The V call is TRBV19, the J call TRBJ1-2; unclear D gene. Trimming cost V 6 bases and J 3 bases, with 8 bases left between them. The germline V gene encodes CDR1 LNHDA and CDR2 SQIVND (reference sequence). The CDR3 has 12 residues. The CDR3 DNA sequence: TGTGCCAGTAGGCCTCCGGACTATGGCTACACCTTC. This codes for CASRPPDYGYTF.

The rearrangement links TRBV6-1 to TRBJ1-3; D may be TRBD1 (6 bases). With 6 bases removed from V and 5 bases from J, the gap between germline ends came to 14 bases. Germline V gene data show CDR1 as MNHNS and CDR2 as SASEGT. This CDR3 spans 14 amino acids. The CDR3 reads CASSEQGPRNTIYF. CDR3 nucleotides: TGTGCCAGCAGCGAACAGGGACCCCGAAACACCATATATTTT.

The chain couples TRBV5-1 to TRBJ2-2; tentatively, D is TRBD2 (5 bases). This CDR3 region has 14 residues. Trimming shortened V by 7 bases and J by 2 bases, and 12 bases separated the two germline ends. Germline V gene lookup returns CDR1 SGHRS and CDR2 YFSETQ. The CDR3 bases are TGCGCCAGCGAGCCGGGATTTAACACCGGGGAGCTGTTTTTT. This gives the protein CASEPGFNTGELFF.

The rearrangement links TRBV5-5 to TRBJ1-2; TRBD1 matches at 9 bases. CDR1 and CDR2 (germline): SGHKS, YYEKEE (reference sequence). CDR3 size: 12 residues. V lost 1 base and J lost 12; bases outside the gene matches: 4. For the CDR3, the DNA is TGTGCCAGCAGCTTGACCGGGACAGGGAACACCTTC. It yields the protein CASSLTGTGNTF. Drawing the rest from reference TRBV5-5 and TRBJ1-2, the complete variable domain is DAGVTQSPTHLIKTRGQQVTLRCSPISGHKSVSWYQQVLGQGPQFIFQYYEKEERGRGNFPDRFSARQFPNYSSELNVNALLLGDSALYLCASSLTGTGNTFGSGTRLTVV.

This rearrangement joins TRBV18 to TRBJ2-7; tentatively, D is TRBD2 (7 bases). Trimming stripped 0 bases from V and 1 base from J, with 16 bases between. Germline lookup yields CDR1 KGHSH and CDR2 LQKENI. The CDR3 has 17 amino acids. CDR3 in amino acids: CASSPPSRGGGSYEQYF. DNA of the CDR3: TGTGCCAGCTCACCACCGTCGCGGGGAGGGGGGTCCTACGAGCAGTACTTC.

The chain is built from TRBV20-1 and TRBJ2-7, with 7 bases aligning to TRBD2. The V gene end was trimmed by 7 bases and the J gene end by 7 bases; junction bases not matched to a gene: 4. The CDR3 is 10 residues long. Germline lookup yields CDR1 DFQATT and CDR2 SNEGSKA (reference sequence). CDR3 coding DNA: TGCAGTGAACGGGGGGAAGAGCAGTACTTC. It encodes CSERGEEQYF.

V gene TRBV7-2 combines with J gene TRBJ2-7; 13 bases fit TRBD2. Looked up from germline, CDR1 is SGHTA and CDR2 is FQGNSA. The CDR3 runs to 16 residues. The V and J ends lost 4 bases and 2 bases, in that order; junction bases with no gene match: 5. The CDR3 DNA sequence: TGTGCCAGCAGCTCGGGACTAGCGGGGTCTACCTACGAGCAGTACTTC. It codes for CASSSGLAGSTYEQYF.

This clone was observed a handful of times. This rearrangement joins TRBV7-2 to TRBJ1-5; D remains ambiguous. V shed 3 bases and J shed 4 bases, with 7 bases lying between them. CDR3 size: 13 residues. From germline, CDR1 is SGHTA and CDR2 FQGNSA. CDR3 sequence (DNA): TGTGCCAGCAGCTTTTACGGGAATCAGCCCCAGCATTTT. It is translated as CASSFYGNQPQHF.

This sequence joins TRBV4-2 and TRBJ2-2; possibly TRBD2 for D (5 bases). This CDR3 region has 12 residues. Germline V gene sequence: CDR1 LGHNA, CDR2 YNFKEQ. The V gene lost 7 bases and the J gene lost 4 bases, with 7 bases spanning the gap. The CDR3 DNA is TGTGCCAGCAACGAGGGCACCGGGGAGCTGTTTTTT. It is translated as CASNEGTGELFF.

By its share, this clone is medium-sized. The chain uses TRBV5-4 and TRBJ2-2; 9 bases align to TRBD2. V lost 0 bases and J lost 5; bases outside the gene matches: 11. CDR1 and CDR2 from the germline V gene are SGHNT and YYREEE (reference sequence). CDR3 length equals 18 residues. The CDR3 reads CASSLGLAGSLGTGELFF. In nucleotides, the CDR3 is TGTGCCAGCAGCTTGGGGCTAGCGGGGTCCCTGGGTACCGGGGAGCTGTTTTTT. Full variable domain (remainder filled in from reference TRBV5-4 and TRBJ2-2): ETGVTQSPTHLIKTRGQQVTLRCSSQSGHNTVSWYQQALGQGPQFIFQYYREEENGRGNFPPRFSGLQFPNYSSELNVNALELDDSALYLCASSLGLAGSLGTGELFFGEGSRLTVL.

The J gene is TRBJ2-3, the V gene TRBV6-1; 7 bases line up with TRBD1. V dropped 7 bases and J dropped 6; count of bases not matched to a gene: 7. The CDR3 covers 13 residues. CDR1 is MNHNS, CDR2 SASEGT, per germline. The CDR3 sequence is CASKQGVGDTQYF. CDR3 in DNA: TGTGCCAGCAAGCAGGGGGTGGGGGATACGCAGTATTTT.

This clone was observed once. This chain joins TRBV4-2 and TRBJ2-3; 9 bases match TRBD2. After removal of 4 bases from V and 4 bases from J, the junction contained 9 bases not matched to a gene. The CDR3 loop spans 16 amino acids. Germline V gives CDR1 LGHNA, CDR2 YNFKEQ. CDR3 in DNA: TGTGCCAGCAGCCCATACAAGCGGGGGGACGCAGATACGCAGTATTTT. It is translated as CASSPYKRGDADTQYF.

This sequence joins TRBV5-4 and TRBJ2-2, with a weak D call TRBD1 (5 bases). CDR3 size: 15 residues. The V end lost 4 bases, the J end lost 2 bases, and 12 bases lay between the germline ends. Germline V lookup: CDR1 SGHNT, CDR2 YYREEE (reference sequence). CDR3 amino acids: CASSPGGANTGELFF. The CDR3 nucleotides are TGTGCCAGCAGCCCAGGTGGGGCCAACACCGGGGAGCTGTTTTTT.

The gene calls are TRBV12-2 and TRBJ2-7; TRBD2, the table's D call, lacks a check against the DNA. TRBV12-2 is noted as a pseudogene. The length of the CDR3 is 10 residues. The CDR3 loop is CASSYYEQYF. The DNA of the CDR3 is TGTGCAAGTTCTTACTACGAGCAGTACTTC.

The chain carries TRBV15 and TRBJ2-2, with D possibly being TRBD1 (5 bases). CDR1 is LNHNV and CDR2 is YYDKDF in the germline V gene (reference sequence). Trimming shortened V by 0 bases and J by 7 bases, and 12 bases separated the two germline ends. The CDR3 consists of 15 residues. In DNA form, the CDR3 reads TGTGCCACCAGCAGAGACGTGGGGCGCGGCGGGGAGCTGTTTTTT. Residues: CATSRDVGRGGELFF.

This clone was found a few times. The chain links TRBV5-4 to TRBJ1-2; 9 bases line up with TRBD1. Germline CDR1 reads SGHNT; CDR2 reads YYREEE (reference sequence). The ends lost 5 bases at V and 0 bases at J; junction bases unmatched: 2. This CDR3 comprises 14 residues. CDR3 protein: CASSRQGANYGYTF. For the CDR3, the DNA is TGTGCCAGCAGTCGACAGGGGGCTAACTATGGCTACACCTTC.

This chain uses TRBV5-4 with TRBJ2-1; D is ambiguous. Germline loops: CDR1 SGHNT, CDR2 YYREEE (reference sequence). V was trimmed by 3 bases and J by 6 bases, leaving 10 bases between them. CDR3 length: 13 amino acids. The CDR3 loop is CASSSVGPNEQFF. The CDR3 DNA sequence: TGTGCCAGCAGCTCGGTAGGGCCCAATGAGCAGTTCTTC.

CDR3 sequence (DNA): TGTGCCAGCCGGGGGGGAATCCGGCCCTACGAGCAGTACTTC. Translating gives CASRGGIRPYEQYF. The V gene is TRBV6-1, the J gene TRBJ2-7, with 8 nucleotides matching TRBD2. Trimming at V came to 8 bases and at J to 2 bases, leaving 8 bases not matched to a gene. The CDR3 extends over 14 amino acids. The germline V gene has CDR1 MNHNS and CDR2 SASEGT.

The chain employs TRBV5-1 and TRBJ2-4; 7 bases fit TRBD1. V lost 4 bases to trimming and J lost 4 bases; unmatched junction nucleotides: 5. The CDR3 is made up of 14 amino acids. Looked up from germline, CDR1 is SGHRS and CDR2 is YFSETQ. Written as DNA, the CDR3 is TGCGCCAGCAGCCCGGGACAGTCGAAAAACATTCAGTACTTC. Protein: CASSPGQSKNIQYF.

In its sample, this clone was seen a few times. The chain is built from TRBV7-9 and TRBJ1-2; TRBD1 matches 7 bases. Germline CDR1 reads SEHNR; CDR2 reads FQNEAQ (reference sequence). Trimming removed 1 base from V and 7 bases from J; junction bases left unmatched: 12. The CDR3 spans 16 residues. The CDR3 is CASSLEGAQGSAGYTF. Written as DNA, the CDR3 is TGTGCCAGCAGCTTAGAGGGGGCACAGGGCTCGGCTGGCTACACCTTC.

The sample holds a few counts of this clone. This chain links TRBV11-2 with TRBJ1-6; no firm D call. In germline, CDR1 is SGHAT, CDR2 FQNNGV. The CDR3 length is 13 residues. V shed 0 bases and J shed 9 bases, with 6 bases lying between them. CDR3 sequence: CASSLEGSSPLHF. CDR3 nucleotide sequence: TGTGCCAGCAGCTTAGAGGGCAGTTCACCCCTCCACTTT. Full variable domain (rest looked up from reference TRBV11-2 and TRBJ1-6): EAGVAQSPRYKIIEKRQSVAFWCNPISGHATLYWYQQILGQGPKLLIQFQNNGVVDDSQLPKDRFSAERLKGVDSTLKIQPAKLEDSAVYLCASSLEGSSPLHFGNGTRLTVT.